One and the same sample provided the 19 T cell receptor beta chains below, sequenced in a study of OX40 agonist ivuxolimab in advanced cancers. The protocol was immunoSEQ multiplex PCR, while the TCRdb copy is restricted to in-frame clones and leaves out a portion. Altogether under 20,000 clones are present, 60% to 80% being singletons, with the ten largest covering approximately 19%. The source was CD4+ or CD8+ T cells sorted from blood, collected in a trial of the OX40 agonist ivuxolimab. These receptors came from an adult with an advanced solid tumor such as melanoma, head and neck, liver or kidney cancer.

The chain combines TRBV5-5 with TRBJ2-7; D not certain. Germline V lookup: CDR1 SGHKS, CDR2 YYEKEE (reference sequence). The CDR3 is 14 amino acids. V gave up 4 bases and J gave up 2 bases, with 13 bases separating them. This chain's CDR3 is CASSAGRMTYEQYF. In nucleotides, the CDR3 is TGTGCCAGCAGCGCAGGACGGATGACCTACGAGCAGTACTTC.

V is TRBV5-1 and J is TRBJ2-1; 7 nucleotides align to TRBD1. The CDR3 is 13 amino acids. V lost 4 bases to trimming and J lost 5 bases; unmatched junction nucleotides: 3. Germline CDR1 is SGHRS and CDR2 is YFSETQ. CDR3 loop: CASSPGQDNEQFF. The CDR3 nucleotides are TGCGCCAGCAGCCCAGGACAGGACAATGAGCAGTTCTTC. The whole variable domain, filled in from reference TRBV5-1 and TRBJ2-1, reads KAGVTQTPRYLIKTRGQQVTLSCSPISGHRSVSWYQQTPGQGLQFLFEYFSETQRNKGNFPGRFSGRQFSNSRSEMNVSTLELGDSALYLCASSPGQDNEQFFGPGTRLTVL.

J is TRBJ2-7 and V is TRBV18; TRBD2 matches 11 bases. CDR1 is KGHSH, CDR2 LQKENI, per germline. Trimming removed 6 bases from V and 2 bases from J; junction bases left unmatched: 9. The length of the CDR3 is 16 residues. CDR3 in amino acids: CASSTRLAGYPYEQYF. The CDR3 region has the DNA TGTGCCAGCTCTACGAGACTAGCGGGATACCCCTACGAGCAGTACTTC.

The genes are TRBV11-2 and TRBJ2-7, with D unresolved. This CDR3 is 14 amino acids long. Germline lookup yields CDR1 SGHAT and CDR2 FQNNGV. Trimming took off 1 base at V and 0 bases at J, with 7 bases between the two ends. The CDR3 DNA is TGTGCCAGCAGCTTAGGCTTGAGCTCCTACGAGCAGTACTTC. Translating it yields CASSLGLSSYEQYF. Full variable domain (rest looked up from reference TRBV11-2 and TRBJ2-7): EAGVAQSPRYKIIEKRQSVAFWCNPISGHATLYWYQQILGQGPKLLIQFQNNGVVDDSQLPKDRFSAERLKGVDSTLKIQPAKLEDSAVYLCASSLGLSSYEQYFGPGTRLTVT.

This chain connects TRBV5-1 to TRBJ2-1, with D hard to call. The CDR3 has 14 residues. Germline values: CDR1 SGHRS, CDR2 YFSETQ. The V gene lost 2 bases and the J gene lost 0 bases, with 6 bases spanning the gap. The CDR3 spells CASSFGGSYNEQFF. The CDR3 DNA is TGCGCCAGCAGCTTTGGCGGCTCCTACAATGAGCAGTTCTTC.

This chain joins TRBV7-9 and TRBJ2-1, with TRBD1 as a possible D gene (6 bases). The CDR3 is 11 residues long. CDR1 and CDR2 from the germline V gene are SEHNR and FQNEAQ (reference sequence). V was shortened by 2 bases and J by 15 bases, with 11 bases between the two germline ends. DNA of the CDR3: TGTGCCAGCAGCTTACAGGGGAGCCCGTTCTTC. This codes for CASSLQGSPFF. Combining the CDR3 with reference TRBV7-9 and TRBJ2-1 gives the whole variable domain DTGVSQNPRHKITKRGQNVTFRCDPISEHNRLYWYRQTLGQGPEFLTYFQNEAQLEKSRLLSDRFSAERPKGSFSTLEIQRTEQGDSAMYLCASSLQGSPFFGPGTRLTVL.

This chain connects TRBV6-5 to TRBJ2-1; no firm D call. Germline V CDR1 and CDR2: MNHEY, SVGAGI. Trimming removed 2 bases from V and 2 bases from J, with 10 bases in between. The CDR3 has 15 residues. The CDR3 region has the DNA TGTGCCAGCAGTTACCAACTACAGCCCTACAATGAGCAGTTCTTC. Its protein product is CASSYQLQPYNEQFF.

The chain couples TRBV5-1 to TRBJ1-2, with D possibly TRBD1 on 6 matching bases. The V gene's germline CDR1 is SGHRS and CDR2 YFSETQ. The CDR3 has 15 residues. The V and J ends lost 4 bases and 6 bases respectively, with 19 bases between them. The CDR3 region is CASSPDGGRGNGYTF. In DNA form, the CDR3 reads TGCGCCAGCAGCCCGGACGGGGGGCGCGGAAATGGCTACACCTTC.

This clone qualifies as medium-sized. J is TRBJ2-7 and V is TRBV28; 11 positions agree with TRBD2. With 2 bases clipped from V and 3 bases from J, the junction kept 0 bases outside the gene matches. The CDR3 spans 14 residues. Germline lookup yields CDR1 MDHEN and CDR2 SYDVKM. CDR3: CASSLGLAGYEQYF. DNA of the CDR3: TGTGCCAGCAGTTTAGGACTAGCGGGCTACGAGCAGTACTTC.

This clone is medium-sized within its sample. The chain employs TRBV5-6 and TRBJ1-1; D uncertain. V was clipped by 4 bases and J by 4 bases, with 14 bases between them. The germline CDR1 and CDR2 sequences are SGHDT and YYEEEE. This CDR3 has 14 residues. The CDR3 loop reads CASSTSAPLTEAFF. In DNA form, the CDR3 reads TGTGCCAGCAGCACGTCCGCCCCTCTCACTGAAGCTTTCTTT.

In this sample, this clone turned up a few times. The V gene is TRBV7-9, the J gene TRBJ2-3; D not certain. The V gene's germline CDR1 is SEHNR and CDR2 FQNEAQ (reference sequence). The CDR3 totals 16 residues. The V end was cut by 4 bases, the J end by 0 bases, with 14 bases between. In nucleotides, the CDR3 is TGTGCCAGCAGCTATTCCCCCAGCGAAAGCACAGATACGCAGTATTTT. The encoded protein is CASSYSPSESTDTQYF.

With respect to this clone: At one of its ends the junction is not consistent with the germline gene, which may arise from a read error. The CDR3 nucleotides read TGCGCCAGCAGCCAAGATGAGGCAGGGGGCTATGGCTACACCTTC. It specifies CASSQDEAGGYGYTF. The genes are TRBV5-4 and TRBJ1-2, with 7 bases aligning to TRBD1. The CDR3 is 15 amino acids. Germline V lookup: CDR1 SGHNT, CDR2 YYREEE (reference sequence).

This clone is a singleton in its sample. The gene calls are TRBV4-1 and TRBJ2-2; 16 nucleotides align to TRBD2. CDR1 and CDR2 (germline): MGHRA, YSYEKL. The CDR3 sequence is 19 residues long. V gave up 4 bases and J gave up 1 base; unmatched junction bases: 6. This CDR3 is CASSPGLAGGPRNTGELFF. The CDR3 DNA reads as TGCGCCAGCAGCCCGGGACTAGCGGGAGGGCCCAGGAACACCGGGGAGCTGTTTTTT.

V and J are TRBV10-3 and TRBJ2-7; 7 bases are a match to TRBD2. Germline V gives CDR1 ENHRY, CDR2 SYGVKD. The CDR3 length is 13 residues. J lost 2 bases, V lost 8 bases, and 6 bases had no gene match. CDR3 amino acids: CAILREATYEQYF. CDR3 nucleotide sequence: TGTGCCATCCTACGGGAGGCAACCTACGAGCAGTACTTC.

The CDR3 nucleotides read TGTGCCAGCGCATACCAGGGTTACGAGCAGTACTTC. Its translation is CASAYQGYEQYF. The J gene is TRBJ2-7, the V gene TRBV6-1; the D gene is possibly TRBD1 (5 bases). CDR1 and CDR2 from the germline V gene are MNHNS and SASEGT. CDR3 size: 12 residues. Trimming shortened V by 8 bases and J by 4 bases, and 12 bases separated the two germline ends.

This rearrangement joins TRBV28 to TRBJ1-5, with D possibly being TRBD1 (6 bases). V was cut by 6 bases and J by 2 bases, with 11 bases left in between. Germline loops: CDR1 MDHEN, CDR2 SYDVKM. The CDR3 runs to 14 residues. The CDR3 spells CASRKAGGNQPQHF. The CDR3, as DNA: TGTGCCAGCAGAAAGGCAGGGGGCAATCAGCCCCAGCATTTT.

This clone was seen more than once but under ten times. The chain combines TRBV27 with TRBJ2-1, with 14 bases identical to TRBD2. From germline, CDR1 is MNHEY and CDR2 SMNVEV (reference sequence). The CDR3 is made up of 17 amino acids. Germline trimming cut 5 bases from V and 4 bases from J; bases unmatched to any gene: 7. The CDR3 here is CASSPGTSGSGYNEQFF. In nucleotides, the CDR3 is TGTGCCAGCAGTCCAGGGACTAGCGGGAGTGGGTACAATGAGCAGTTCTTC.

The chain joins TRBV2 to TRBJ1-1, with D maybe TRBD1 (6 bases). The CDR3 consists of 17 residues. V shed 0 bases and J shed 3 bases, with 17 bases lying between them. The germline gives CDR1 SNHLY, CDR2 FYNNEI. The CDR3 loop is CASSEADGGLGDTEAFF. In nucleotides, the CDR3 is TGTGCCAGCAGTGAAGCGGACGGGGGGCTGGGGGACACTGAAGCTTTCTTT.

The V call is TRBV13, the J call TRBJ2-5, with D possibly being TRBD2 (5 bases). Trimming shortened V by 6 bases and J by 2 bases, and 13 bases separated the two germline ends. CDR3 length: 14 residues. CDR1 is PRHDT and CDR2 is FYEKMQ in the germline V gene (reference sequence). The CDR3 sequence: CASSQTSTQETQYF. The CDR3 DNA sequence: TGTGCCAGCAGTCAAACTAGTACTCAAGAGACCCAGTACTTC.